Given below is one TCR beta chain in context. Its antigen is as yet unknown. This entry belongs to a study of beta chain features in type 1 diabetes. General observations from the study: Among all four CD4+ subsets, Type 1 diabetes patients had TCRB CDR3s that were moderately but significantly shorter.

In germline, CDR1 is GTSNPN, CDR2 SVGIG (reference sequence). J lost 4 bases, V lost 0 bases, and 16 bases had no gene match. The CDR3 is 19 residues long. The whole isolated RNA underwent reverse transcription, so sequencing captured expressed TCRB transcripts. Profiling relied on immunoSEQ multiplex PCR, and the TCRdb table lists in-frame clones only, not all of them. The table lists some 290,000 clones, 24% of them singletons, with 0.012% in the top ten. The chain links TRBV30 to TRBJ2-3; 10 positions match TRBD2. The source of this sequence is a woman aged 25 to 39 with type 1 diabetes. Sequencing used naive CD4+ T cells from blood. The CDR3 spells CAWSVPAVGGLAGADTQYF. The DNA of the CDR3 is TGTGCCTGGAGTGTACCCGCCGTGGGCGGGCTAGCGGGAGCAGATACGCAGTATTTT.